This record looks at one T cell receptor beta chain sequence and its context. Its target is not known. This entry comes from a study of cytomegalovirus exposure and HLA in healthy donors. Findings of the study overall: Among the CMV-associated chains, a few were confirmed in vitro as specific for CMV antigens.

Trimming left V 4 bases short and J 0 bases short, with 13 bases between. The germline V gene has CDR1 SNHLY and CDR2 FYNNEI. The CDR3 runs 16 residues. Assay used: immunoSEQ multiplex PCR; TCRdb lists only in-frame clones, some missing. The table shows 150,000 to 200,000 clones, with around 88% occurring only once. The gene calls are TRBV2 and TRBJ1-3, with D unclear. The origin of this receptor is a woman aged 18-29 years in good health and CMV-seronegative. The sequenced sample consisted of PBMCs. The CDR3 here is CASSGVQVSSGNTIYF. The CDR3 bases are TGTGCCAGCAGTGGGGTCCAGGTCAGCTCTGGAAACACCATATATTTT. Full variable domain (remainder filled in from reference TRBV2 and TRBJ1-3): EPEVTQTPSHQVTQMGQEVILRCVPISNHLYFYWYRQILGQKVEFLVSFYNNEISEKSEIFDDQFSVERPDGSNFTLKIRSTKLEDSAMYFCASSGVQVSSGNTIYFGEGSWLTVV.